This T cell receptor beta chain derives from a study of cytomegalovirus exposure and HLA in healthy donors. The PCR was carried out with 60 Vbeta primers and 13 Jbeta primers. Clones were read by immunoSEQ multiplex PCR, and TCRdb kept only the in-frame ones, dropping some. The sample lists about 200,000 clones, roughly 78% occurring once. The CDR3 is 16 amino acids. Germline CDR1 is MNHEY and CDR2 is SVGAGI. The V end lost 4 bases, the J end lost 7 bases, and 23 bases lay between the germline ends. This clone was picked up a small number of times. Its antigen is currently unknown. Study findings and constraints: Prior analysis indicated that the majority of TCR beta V segments exhibited productivity approximately 87% or approximately 30% of the time.

This TCR was recovered from a woman in her 30s in good health and CMV-seropositive. This chain joins TRBV6-5 and TRBJ2-7; D is possibly TRBD2 (6 bases). Material for sequencing was PBMCs. CDR3 sequence reads: CASSWAGASAFWEQYF. The CDR3 coding sequence is TGTGCCAGCAGTTGGGCCGGAGCTAGCGCCTTCTGGGAGCAGTACTTC.